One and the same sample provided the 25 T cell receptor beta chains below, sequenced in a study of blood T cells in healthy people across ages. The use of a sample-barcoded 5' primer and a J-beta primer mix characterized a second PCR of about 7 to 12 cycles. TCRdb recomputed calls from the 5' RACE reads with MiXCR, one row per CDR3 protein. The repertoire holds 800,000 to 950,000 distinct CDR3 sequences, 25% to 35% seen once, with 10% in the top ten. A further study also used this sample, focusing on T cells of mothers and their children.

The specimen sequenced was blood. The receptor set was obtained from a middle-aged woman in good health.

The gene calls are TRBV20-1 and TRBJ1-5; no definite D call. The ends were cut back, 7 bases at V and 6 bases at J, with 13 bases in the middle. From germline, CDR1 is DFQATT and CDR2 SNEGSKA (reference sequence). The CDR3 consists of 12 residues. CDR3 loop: CSGREWGQPQHF. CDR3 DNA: TGCAGTGGACGAGAATGGGGTCAGCCCCAGCATTTT.

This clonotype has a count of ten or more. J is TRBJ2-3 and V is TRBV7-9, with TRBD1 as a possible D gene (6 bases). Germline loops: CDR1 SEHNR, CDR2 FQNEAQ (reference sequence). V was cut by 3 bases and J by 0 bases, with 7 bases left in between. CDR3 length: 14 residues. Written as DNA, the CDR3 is TGTGCCAGCAGCTTTCAGGGGAGCACAGATACGCAGTATTTT. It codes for CASSFQGSTDTQYF.

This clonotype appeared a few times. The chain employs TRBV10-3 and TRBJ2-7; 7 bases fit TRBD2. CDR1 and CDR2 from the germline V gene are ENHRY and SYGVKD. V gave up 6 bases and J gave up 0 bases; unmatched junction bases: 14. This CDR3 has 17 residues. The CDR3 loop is CAIRGTSAGSSSYEQYF. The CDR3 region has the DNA TGTGCCATCAGGGGAACTAGCGCGGGTTCGAGCTCCTACGAGCAGTACTTC.

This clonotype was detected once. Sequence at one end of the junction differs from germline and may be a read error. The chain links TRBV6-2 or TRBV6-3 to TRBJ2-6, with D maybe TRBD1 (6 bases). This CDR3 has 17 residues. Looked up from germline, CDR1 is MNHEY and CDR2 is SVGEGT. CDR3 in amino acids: CVSSYADSLSGANVLTF. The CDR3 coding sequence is TGTGTCAGCAGTTACGCGGACAGTCTCTCTGGGGCCAACGTCCTGACTTTC.

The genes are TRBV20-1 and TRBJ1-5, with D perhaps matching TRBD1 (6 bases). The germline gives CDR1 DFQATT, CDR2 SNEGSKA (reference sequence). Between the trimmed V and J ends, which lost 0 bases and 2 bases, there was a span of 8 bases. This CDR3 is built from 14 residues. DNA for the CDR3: TGCAGTGCTAGAGATTCAGGGGGCAATCAGCCCCAGCATTTT. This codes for CSARDSGGNQPQHF.

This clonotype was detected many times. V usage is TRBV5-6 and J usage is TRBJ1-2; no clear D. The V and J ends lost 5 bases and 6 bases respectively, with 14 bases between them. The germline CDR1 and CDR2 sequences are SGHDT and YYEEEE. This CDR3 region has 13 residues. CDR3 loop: CASRSPRRDGYTF. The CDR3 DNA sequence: TGTGCCAGCAGATCGCCCAGACGGGATGGCTACACCTTC.

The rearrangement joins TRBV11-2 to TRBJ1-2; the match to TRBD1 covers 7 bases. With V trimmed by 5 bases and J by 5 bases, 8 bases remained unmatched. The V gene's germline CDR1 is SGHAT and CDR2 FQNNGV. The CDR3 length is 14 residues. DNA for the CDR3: TGTGCCAGCAGCATCCGACAGGGAGGGTATGGCTACACCTTC. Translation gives CASSIRQGGYGYTF.

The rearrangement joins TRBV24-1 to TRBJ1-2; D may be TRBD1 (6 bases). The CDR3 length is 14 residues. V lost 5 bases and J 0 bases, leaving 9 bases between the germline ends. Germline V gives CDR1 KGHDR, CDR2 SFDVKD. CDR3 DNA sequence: TGTGCCACCAGTGCGGGGGGCGCTAACTATGGCTACACCTTC. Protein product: CATSAGGANYGYTF.

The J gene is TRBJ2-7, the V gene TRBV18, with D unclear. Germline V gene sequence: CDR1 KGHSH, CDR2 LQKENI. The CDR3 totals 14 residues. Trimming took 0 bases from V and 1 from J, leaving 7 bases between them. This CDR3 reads CASSPPAYSYEQYF. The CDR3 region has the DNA TGTGCCAGCTCACCACCGGCCTATTCCTACGAGCAGTACTTC.

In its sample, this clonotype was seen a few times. CDR3 coding DNA: TGTGCCAGCAGCCCCCGCAGGGTGGACACTGAAGCTTTCTTT. This codes for CASSPRRVDTEAFF. The chain joins TRBV9 to TRBJ1-1, with a weak D call TRBD1 (5 bases). Deletions cut 4 bases from V and 3 bases from J, with 13 bases between. CDR3 length: 14 amino acids. Germline lookup yields CDR1 SGDLS and CDR2 YYNGEE. The full variable domain, in which reference TRBV9 and TRBJ1-1 provide the parts outside the CDR3, is DSGVTQTPKHLITATGQRVTLRCSPRSGDLSVYWYQQSLDQGLQFLIQYYNGEERAKGNILERFSAQQFPDLHSELNLSSLELGDSALYFCASSPRRVDTEAFFGQGTRLTVV.

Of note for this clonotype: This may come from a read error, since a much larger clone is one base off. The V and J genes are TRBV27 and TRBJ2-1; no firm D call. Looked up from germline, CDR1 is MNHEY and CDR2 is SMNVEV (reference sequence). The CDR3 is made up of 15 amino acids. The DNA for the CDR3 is TGTGCCAACAGTTTATCGCAAACCCTAGGAATTTCGCAGTTCTTC. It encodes CANSLSQTLGISQFF.

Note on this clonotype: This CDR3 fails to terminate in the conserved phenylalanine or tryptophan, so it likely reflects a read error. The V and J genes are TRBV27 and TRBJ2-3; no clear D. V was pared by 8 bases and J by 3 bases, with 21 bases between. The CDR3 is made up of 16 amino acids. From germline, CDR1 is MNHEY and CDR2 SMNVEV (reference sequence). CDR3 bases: TGTGCCAGCTATACCTTTGGGGTGAAGGCTACAGATACGCAGTATCTT. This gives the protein CASYTFGVKATDTQYL.

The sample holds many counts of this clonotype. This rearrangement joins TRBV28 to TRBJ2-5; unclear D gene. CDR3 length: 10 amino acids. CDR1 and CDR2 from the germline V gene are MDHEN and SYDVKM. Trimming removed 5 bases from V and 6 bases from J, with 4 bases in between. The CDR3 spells CASSAQTQYF. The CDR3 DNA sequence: TGTGCCAGCAGTGCCCAGACCCAGTACTTC.

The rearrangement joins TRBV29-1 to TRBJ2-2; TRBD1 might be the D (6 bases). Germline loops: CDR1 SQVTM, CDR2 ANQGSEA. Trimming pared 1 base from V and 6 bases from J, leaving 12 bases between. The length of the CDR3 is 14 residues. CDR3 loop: CSVEGDRPSGELFF. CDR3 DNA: TGCAGCGTTGAAGGTGACAGGCCGTCCGGGGAGCTGTTTTTT.

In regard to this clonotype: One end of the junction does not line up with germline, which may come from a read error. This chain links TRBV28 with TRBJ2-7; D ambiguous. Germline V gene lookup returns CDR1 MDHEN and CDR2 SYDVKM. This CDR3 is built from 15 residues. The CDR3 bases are TGTGCCAGCAGTCGGACGACCATAAGCTCCCACGAGCAGTACTTC. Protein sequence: CASSRTTISSHEQYF.

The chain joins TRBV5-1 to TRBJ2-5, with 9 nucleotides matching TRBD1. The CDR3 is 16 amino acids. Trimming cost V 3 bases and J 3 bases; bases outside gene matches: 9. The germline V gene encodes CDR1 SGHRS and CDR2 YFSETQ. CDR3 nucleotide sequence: TGCGCCAGCAGCTGGGGGACAGGGACGATTAAAGAGACCCAGTACTTC. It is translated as CASSWGTGTIKETQYF.

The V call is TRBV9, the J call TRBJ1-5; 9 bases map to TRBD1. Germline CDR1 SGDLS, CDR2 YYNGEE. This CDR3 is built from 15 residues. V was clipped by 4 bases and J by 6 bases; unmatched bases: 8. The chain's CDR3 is CASSPHGTGSQPQHF. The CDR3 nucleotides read TGTGCCAGCAGCCCCCACGGGACAGGGTCTCAGCCCCAGCATTTT.

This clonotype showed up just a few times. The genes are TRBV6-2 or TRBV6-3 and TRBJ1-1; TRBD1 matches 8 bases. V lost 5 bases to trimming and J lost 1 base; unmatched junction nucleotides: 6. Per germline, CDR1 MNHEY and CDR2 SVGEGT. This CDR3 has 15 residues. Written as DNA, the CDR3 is TGTGCCAGCAGTCGACAGGGGTTGGGGAACACTGAAGCTTTCTTT. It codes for CASSRQGLGNTEAFF.

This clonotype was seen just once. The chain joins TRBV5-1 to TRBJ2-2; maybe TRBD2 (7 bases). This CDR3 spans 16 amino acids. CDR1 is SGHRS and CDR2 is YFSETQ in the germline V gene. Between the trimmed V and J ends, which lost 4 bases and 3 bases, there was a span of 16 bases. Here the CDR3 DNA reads TGCGCCAGCAGCCCGGGGGGCCAGGATCACACCGGGGAGCTGTTTTTT. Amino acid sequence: CASSPGGQDHTGELFF.

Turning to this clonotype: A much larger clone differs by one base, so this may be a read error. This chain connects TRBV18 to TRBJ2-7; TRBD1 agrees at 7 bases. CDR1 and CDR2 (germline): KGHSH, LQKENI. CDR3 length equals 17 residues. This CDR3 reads CACSPRFVQGSSYEQYF. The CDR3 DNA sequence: TGTGCCTGCTCACCAAGGTTTGTACAGGGGAGCTCCTACGAGCAGTACTTC.

The CDR3 loop is CASSLEAGGPFEQFF. CDR3 nucleotides: TGTGCCAGCAGTTTAGAGGCGGGGGGGCCGTTCGAGCAGTTCTTC. The rearrangement joins TRBV27 to TRBJ2-1, with TRBD2 matching 9 bases. V lost 2 bases to trimming and J lost 10 bases; unmatched junction nucleotides: 9. The germline CDR1 and CDR2 sequences are MNHEY and SMNVEV (reference sequence). The CDR3 length is 15 residues.

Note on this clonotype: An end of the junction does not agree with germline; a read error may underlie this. The DNA for the CDR3 is TGTACCAGCGGTCAGGGACAGCTTAACTATGGCTACACCTTC. It translates to CTSGQGQLNYGYTF. The chain employs TRBV6-1 and TRBJ1-2; 7 nucleotides align to TRBD1. The germline V gene encodes CDR1 MNHNS and CDR2 SASEGT. The CDR3 has 14 amino acids.

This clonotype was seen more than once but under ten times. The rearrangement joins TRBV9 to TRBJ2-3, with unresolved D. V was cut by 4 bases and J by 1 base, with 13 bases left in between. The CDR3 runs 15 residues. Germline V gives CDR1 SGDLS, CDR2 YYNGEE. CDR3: CASSQVLVGTDTQYF. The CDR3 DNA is TGTGCCAGCAGCCAAGTTCTGGTGGGCACAGATACGCAGTATTTT. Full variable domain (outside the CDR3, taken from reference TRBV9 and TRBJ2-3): DSGVTQTPKHLITATGQRVTLRCSPRSGDLSVYWYQQSLDQGLQFLIQYYNGEERAKGNILERFSAQQFPDLHSELNLSSLELGDSALYFCASSQVLVGTDTQYFGPGTRLTVL.

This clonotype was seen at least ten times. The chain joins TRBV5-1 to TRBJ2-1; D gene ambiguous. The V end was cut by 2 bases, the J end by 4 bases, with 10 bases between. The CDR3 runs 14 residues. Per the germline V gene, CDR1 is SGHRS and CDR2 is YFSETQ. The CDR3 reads CASSFGAVYNEQFF. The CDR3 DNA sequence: TGCGCCAGCAGCTTTGGCGCAGTTTACAATGAGCAGTTCTTC.

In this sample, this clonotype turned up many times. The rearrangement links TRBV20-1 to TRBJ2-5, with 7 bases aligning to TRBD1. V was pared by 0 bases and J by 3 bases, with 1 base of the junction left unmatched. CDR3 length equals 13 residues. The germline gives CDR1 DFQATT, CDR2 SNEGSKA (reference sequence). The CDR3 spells CSAREGTEETQYF. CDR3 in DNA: TGCAGTGCTAGAGAAGGGACAGAAGAGACCCAGTACTTC.